This T cell receptor beta chain was sequenced in a study of T cell clonality in common variable immunodeficiency. This clone was found many times. The read terminates 3 residues ahead of where the CDR3 ends, so the germline J gene completes it. The CDR3 length is 14 residues. V trimming: 9 bases; J trimming: 4 bases; junction bases outside the gene matches: 12. Looked up from germline, CDR1 is SGHRS and CDR2 is YFSETQ. The assay was immunoSEQ multiplex PCR, and TCRdb's table has in-frame clones only and misses some. The sample is made up of about 31,000 clones, none counted only once. The sequencing sample was made of peripheral blood mononuclear cells. This TCR derives from a person aged 18 to 70 in good health. The V gene is TRBV5-1, the J gene TRBJ2-5; the match to TRBD2 covers 7 bases. CDR3 DNA, as far as it was read: TGCGCCACTCGCCCGGGGGGTCAGGGAGAGACC. This translates into CATRPGGQGET. The whole CDR3 is CATRPGGQGETQYF.